This T cell receptor beta chain was recovered during a study of CD8 T cells in Susac syndrome. RNA totalling roughly 0.45 to 1 ug underwent reverse transcription with random hexamers. From the immunoSEQ multiplex PCR reads, TCRdb called clonotypes with MiXCR, one entry per CDR3 protein. The data hold 200,000 or so distinct CDR3 sequences, with 90% to 97% observed a single time. From germline, CDR1 is DFQATT and CDR2 SNEGSKA (reference sequence). V lost 0 bases, J lost 2 bases, and 5 bases stayed unmatched. This CDR3 has 15 amino acids. The sequenced sample was CD4+ T cells from PBMCs. This TCR was sampled from a human donor with multiple sclerosis. The chain uses TRBV20-1 and TRBJ2-7, with 9 nucleotides matching TRBD1. CDR3 sequence: CSARDVGQGPYEQYF. For the CDR3, the DNA is TGCAGTGCTAGAGATGTGGGACAGGGCCCCTACGAGCAGTACTTC.